This record concerns one T cell receptor beta chain sequence. The CDR3 totals 15 residues. Trimming left V 2 bases short and J 8 bases short, with 13 bases between. Germline-derived CDR1 and CDR2 are SNHLY and FYNNEI. This sample was included in a study of cytomegalovirus exposure and HLA in healthy donors. The PCR ran on 60 Vbeta and 13 Jbeta primers. Assay used: immunoSEQ multiplex PCR; TCRdb lists only in-frame clones, some missing. This repertoire shows about 170,000 clones, around 75% found once; its top ten account for over 2%. The V and J genes are TRBV2 and TRBJ1-6, with D tentatively TRBD1 (5 bases). This TCR came from a male donor in good health and CMV-seronegative. The sequenced sample was PBMCs. CDR3 coding DNA: TGTGCCAGCAGTGAATCCGGGACTGCTTATTCACCCCTCCACTTT. It specifies CASSESGTAYSPLHF.